What follows is one TCR beta chain and its context. There are 13 residues in the CDR3. The ends were cut back, 2 bases at V and 8 bases at J, with 11 bases in the middle. The germline gives CDR1 SGHVS, CDR2 FNYEAQ. Repertoires were generated with immunoSEQ multiplex PCR, while TCRdb's copy carries only in-frame clones and drops some. The table includes roughly 120,000 clones, 65% to 85% detected once. These data come from a study of blood T cell repertoires in COVID-19. About the research overall: Sites across the United States, Italy and Spain contributed samples from acute and convalescent COVID-19.

The sequencing sample was made of peripheral blood. The sequence was obtained from a man aged 70 or older with acute or convalescent COVID-19. The V call is TRBV7-6, the J call TRBJ2-3; the D gene is possibly TRBD2 (5 bases). In DNA form, the CDR3 reads TGTGCCAGCAGCTTAAACCTGGCGGGTACGCAGTATTTT. Protein product: CASSLNLAGTQYF.